Below are 10 T cell receptor beta chains sequenced from a single sample in a study of coeliac disease. Method: immunoSEQ multiplex PCR; TCRdb's copy keeps in-frame clones and lacks some. This table holds 2,500 to 3,500 clones, approximately 75% found once. Sequenced sample: lymphocytes from the gut lamina propria. These receptor sequences come from a man at least 80 years old without celiac disease.

The chain uses TRBV4-1 and TRBJ2-1, with D perhaps matching TRBD1 (6 bases). CDR3 length equals 15 residues. Trimming pared 5 bases from V and 0 bases from J, leaving 11 bases between. Germline loops: CDR1 MGHRA, CDR2 YSYEKL. CDR3 sequence reads: CASSGHRVSYNEQFF. DNA of the CDR3: TGCGCCAGCAGCGGACACAGGGTCTCCTACAATGAGCAGTTCTTC.

By its share, this clone is large. The V call is TRBV29-1, the J call TRBJ1-1; D gene unclear. This CDR3 region has 11 residues. The germline V gene has CDR1 SQVTM and CDR2 ANQGSEA. Trimming pared 1 base from V and 7 bases from J, leaving 7 bases between. Here the CDR3 DNA reads TGCAGCGTTGAAGTCTCAGTTGAAGCTTTCTTT. This sequence encodes CSVEVSVEAFF.

This sequence joins TRBV5-7 and TRBJ2-1; 14 nucleotides line up with TRBD2. TRBV5-7 is classed as an ORF, of uncertain function. The junction had 5 bases not matched to a gene; V was cut back by 4 bases and J by 2 bases. CDR3 length: 17 amino acids. The DNA for the CDR3 is TGTGCCAGCAGCGGGGGACTAGCGGGAGTTGCCTACAATGAGCAGTTCTTC. Translated: CASSGGLAGVAYNEQFF.

The chain has TRBV18 and TRBJ2-3, with 8 bases matching TRBD2. Germline-derived CDR1 and CDR2 are KGHSH and LQKENI. Trimming took 3 bases from V and 6 from J; bases not matched to a gene: 5. The CDR3 covers 14 residues. The CDR3 loop reads CASSPGLGRDTQYF. CDR3 sequence (DNA): TGTGCCAGCTCACCGGGACTAGGCAGGGATACGCAGTATTTT.

The V call is TRBV6-1, the J call TRBJ1-5; D is possibly TRBD1 (6 bases). With 4 bases removed from V and 0 bases from J, the gap between germline ends came to 16 bases. CDR1 is MNHNS, CDR2 SASEGT, per germline. This CDR3 region has 17 residues. The CDR3: CASSARARGYSNQPQHF. DNA of the CDR3: TGTGCCAGCAGTGCCCGGGCCAGGGGTTATAGCAATCAGCCCCAGCATTTT.

This clone was counted a single time. The chain recombines TRBV7-9 with TRBJ1-3; D gene unclear. From germline, CDR1 is SEHNR and CDR2 FQNEAQ (reference sequence). V lost 5 bases and J 6 bases, leaving 14 bases between the germline ends. The CDR3 is 14 amino acids. CDR3 sequence: CASSPPREKNTIYF. CDR3 in DNA: TGTGCCAGCAGCCCCCCCCGGGAGAAAAACACCATATATTTT.

V usage is TRBV7-8 and J usage is TRBJ1-5; perhaps TRBD1 as D (5 bases). V was clipped by 2 bases and J by 7 bases, with 12 bases between them. CDR1 is SGHVS, CDR2 FQNEAQ, per germline. This CDR3 spans 14 amino acids. CDR3 sequence (DNA): TGTGCCAGCAGCTTAATAGGCAGGGAACAGCCCCAGCATTTT. It encodes CASSLIGREQPQHF.

The gene calls are TRBV7-2 and TRBJ1-4, with 8 bases aligning to TRBD1. CDR1 and CDR2 from the germline V gene are SGHTA and FQGNSA. V gave up 5 bases and J gave up 7 bases; unmatched junction bases: 6. This CDR3 region has 14 residues. CDR3 sequence (DNA): TGTGCCAGCAGCCAAGGACAGGGTGCTGAAAAACTGTTTTTT. It yields the protein CASSQGQGAEKLFF.

The chain recombines TRBV5-1 with TRBJ2-2, with D unclear. The length of the CDR3 is 15 residues. Trimming took 0 bases from V and 4 from J, leaving 10 bases between them. Germline V gene data show CDR1 as SGHRS and CDR2 as YFSETQ. CDR3 protein: CASSLAGQPTGELFF. As DNA, the CDR3 is TGCGCCAGCAGCTTGGCGGGTCAACCCACCGGGGAGCTGTTTTTT.

The sample holds a few counts of this clone. CDR3 residues: CASSSRILRTGMNTEAFF. The CDR3, as DNA: TGCGCCAGCAGCTCCCGAATACTCCGGACTGGGATGAACACTGAAGCTTTCTTT. V usage is TRBV5-1 and J usage is TRBJ1-1; D gene uncertain. Trimming shortened V by 3 bases and J by 0 bases, and 21 bases separated the two germline ends. The CDR3 length is 18 residues. CDR1 SGHRS and CDR2 YFSETQ come from the germline V gene.